Sequencing of this TCR beta chain was carried out in a study of T cells in Graves' hyperthyroidism and ophthalmopathy. Study-wide results and caveats: Most thyroid clonotypes with frequency above 0.001 were detected in blood. In validation, the model predicted ophthalmopathy. These predictions came a median approximately 6.5 months before onset.

Amplified regions were TCR beta CDR3 sequences from RNA transcripts. In the first-round RT-PCR of the TCR CDR3, the HTBI primer set was used. TCRdb recomputed calls from the multiplex PCR reads with MiXCR, one row per CDR3 protein. The sample carries around 340,000 distinct CDR3 sequences, around 13% recorded once. The CDR3 loop spans 14 amino acids. The V gene lost 6 bases and the J gene lost 5 bases, with 15 bases spanning the gap. Germline CDR1 is SGHVS and CDR2 is FQNEAQ. Absent ophthalmopathy progression within 18 months defined stable Graves' hyperthyroidism. Exclusion criteria comprised uncontrolled infection, other autoimmune disease, pregnancy or lactation. Remarks on this clonotype: Its specificity is not known.

The source material was blood. This chain links TRBV7-8 with TRBJ2-3; possibly TRBD2 for D (6 bases). The receptor was derived from a woman aged 30 to 39 with Graves' hyperthyroidism. The CDR3 DNA sequence: TGTGCCAGCAGGCTAACGGGAGTGGAAGATACGCAGTATTTT. Encoded protein: CASRLTGVEDTQYF.